Presented here are 8 T cell receptor beta chains from one specimen sequenced in a study of T cell changes during pregnancy in multiple sclerosis. TCRdb's table, derived via immunoSEQ multiplex PCR, lists solely in-frame clones and lacks some. The data contain about 15,000 clones, 95% to 97% of them seen just once; the ten biggest clones take up approximately 1%. Specimen: peripheral blood, collected in the third trimester of pregnancy. The receptors here all came from a female donor with multiple sclerosis, enrolled in a pregnancy study.

This chain uses TRBV2 with TRBJ2-7, with D tentatively TRBD1 (6 bases). This CDR3 has 12 amino acids. Trimming pared 6 bases from V and 6 bases from J, leaving 12 bases between. Germline lookup yields CDR1 SNHLY and CDR2 FYNNEI. CDR3 in amino acids: CASSLLGAEQYF. The CDR3 DNA reads as TGTGCCAGCAGCCTGCTGGGGGCCGAGCAGTACTTC.

This clone was found a few times. V is TRBV9 and J is TRBJ2-7; 8 positions agree with TRBD1. V trimming: 0 bases; J trimming: 0 bases; junction bases outside the gene matches: 14. CDR1 is SGDLS and CDR2 is YYNGEE in the germline V gene. CDR3 length: 19 amino acids. CDR3 sequence: CASSVEESSAGGSSYEQYF. CDR3 bases: TGTGCCAGCAGCGTAGAGGAGAGTTCGGCAGGGGGCAGCTCCTACGAGCAGTACTTC.

This chain connects TRBV7-8 to TRBJ2-1; the match to TRBD2 covers 7 bases. The CDR3 extends over 15 amino acids. Per the germline V gene, CDR1 is SGHVS and CDR2 is FQNEAQ. Trimming took 5 bases from V and 3 from J; bases not matched to a gene: 7. This CDR3 reads CASSPRAGIYNEQFF. CDR3 in DNA: TGTGCCAGCAGCCCCCGAGCGGGGATCTACAATGAGCAGTTCTTC.

The V gene is TRBV18, the J gene TRBJ2-5, with D possibly TRBD2 on 5 matching bases. The CDR3 is 15 amino acids. Germline CDR1 and CDR2: KGHSH and LQKENI. V was cut by 3 bases and J by 5 bases, with 16 bases left in between. The CDR3 nucleotides read TGTGCCAGCTCACCCGTTTCCGGGGAGCTTGAGACCCAGTACTTC. As protein: CASSPVSGELETQYF. Combining the CDR3 with reference TRBV18 and TRBJ2-5 gives the whole variable domain NAGVMQNPRHLVRRRGQEARLRCSPMKGHSHVYWYRQLPEEGLKFMVYLQKENIIDESGMPKERFSAEFPKEGPSILRIQQVVRGDSAAYFCASSPVSGELETQYFGPGTRLLVL.

The chain couples TRBV5-1 to TRBJ2-1; no clear D. V was trimmed by 0 bases and J by 6 bases, leaving 4 bases between them. The CDR3 has 12 amino acids. In germline, CDR1 is SGHRS, CDR2 YFSETQ. Written as DNA, the CDR3 is TGCGCCAGCAGCTTGGCCCTCAATGAGCAGTTCTTC. Its protein is CASSLALNEQFF.

The chain uses TRBV6-4 and TRBJ2-1; 12 positions agree with TRBD2. The CDR3 length is 15 residues. CDR1 MRHNA and CDR2 SNTAGT come from the germline V gene. V lost 5 bases and J lost 4; bases outside the gene matches: 3. The CDR3 reads CASSSLAGGYNEQFF. The CDR3 DNA sequence: TGTGCCAGCAGTTCACTAGCGGGAGGTTACAATGAGCAGTTCTTC.

A single count supports this clone. This chain joins TRBV29-1 and TRBJ1-6; D call uncertain. The germline V gene has CDR1 SQVTM and CDR2 ANQGSEA. CDR3 size: 15 residues. V was shortened by 5 bases and J by 0 bases, with 11 bases between the two germline ends. The CDR3 is CSVSDGSSYNSPLHF. The CDR3 DNA is TGCAGCGTTTCGGACGGGAGCTCCTATAATTCACCCCTCCACTTT.

The chain links TRBV6-5 to TRBJ2-7; no clear D gene. CDR3 length equals 14 residues. With 4 bases removed from V and 2 bases from J, the gap between germline ends came to 12 bases. The germline V gene has CDR1 MNHEY and CDR2 SVGAGI. CDR3: CASSFQASPYEQYF. CDR3 nucleotides: TGTGCCAGCAGTTTCCAGGCTTCCCCCTACGAGCAGTACTTC.